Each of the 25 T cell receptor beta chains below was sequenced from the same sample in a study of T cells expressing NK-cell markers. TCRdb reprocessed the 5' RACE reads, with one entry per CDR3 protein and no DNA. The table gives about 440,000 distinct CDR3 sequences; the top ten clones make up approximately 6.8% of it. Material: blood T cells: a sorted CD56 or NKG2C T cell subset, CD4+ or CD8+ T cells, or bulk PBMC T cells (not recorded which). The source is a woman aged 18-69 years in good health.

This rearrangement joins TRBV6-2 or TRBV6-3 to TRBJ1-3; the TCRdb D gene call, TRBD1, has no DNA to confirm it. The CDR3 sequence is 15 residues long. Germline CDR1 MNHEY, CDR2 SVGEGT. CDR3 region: CASTKQGNSGNTIYF.

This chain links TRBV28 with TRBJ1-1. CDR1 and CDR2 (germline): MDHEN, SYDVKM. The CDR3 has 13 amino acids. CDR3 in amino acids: CASSSAGYTEAFF.

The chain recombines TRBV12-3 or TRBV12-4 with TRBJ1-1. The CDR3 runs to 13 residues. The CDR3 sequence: CASSQYENTEAFF.

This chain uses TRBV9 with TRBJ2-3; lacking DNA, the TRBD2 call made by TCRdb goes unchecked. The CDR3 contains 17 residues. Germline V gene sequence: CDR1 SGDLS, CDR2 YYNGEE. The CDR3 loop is CASSVAGTRTLTDTQYF.

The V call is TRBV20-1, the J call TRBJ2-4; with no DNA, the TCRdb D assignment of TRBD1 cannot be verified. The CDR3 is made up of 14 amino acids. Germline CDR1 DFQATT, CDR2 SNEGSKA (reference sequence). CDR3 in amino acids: CSAKPNRGADIQYF.

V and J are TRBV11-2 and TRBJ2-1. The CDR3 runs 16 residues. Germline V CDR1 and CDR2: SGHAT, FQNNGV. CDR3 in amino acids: CASSSEWGFAYNEQFF.

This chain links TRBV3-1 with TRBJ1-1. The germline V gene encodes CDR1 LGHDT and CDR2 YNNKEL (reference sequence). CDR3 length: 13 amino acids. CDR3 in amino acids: CASSPRVDTEAFF. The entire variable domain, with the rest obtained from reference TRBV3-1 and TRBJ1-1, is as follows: DTAVSQTPKYLVTQMGNDKSIKCEQNLGHDTMYWYKQDSKKFLKIMFSYNNKELIINETVPNRFSPKSPDKAHLNLHINSLELGDSAVYFCASSPRVDTEAFFGQGTRLTVV.

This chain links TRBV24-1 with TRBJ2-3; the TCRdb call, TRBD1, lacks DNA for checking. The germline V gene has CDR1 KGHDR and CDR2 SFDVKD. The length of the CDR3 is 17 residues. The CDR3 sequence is CATSDFRGQATTDTQYF.

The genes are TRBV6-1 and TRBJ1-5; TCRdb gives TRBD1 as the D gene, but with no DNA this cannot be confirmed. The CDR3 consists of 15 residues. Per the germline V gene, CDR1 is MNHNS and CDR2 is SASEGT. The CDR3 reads CASRIDRGRNQPQHF.

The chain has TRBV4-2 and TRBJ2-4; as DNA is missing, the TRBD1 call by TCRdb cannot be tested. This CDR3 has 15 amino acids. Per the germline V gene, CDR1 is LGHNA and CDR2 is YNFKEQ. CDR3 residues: CASSQVGGVENIQYF.

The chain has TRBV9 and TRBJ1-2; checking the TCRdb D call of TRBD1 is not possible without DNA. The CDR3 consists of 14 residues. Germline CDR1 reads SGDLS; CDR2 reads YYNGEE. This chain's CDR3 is CASSVGQGDYGYTF.

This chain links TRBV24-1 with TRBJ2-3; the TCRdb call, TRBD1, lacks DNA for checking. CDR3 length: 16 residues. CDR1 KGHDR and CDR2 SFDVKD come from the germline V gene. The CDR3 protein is CATSEPTGLKGNTQYF.

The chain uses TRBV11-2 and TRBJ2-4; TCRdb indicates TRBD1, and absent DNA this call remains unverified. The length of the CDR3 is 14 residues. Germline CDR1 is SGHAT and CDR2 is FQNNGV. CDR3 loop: CASSPRDRVYIQYF.

CDR3 sequence reads: CSVVGANTEAFF. The genes are TRBV29-1 and TRBJ1-1. Looked up from germline, CDR1 is SQVTM and CDR2 is ANQGSEA. CDR3 length equals 12 residues. Using reference TRBV29-1 and TRBJ1-1 for the parts outside the CDR3, the full variable domain is SAVISQKPSRDICQRGTSLTIQCQVDSQVTMMFWYRQQPGQSLTLIATANQGSEATYESGFVIDKFPISRPNLTFSTLTVSNMSPEDSSIYLCSVVGANTEAFFGQGTRLTVV.

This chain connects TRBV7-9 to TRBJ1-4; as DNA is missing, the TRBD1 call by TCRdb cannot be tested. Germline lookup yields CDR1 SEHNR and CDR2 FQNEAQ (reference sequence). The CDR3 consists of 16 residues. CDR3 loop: CASSLGASNPSEKLFF.

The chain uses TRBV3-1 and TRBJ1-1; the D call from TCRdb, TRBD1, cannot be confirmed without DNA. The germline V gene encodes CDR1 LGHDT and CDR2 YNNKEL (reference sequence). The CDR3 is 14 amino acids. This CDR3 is CASSQPGQYGPAFF. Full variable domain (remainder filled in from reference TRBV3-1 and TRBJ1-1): DTAVSQTPKYLVTQMGNDKSIKCEQNLGHDTMYWYKQDSKKFLKIMFSYNNKELIINETVPNRFSPKSPDKAHLNLHINSLELGDSAVYFCASSQPGQYGPAFFGQGTRLTVV.

The CDR3 region is CASVNFMGPPGTNEKLFF. This rearrangement joins TRBV11-2 to TRBJ1-4; lacking DNA, the TRBD1 call made by TCRdb goes unchecked. In germline, CDR1 is SGHAT, CDR2 FQNNGV. There are 18 residues in the CDR3.

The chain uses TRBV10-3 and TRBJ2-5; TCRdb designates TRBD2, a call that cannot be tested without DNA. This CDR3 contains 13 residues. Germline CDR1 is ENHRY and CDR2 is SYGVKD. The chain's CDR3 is CAISEGTSETQYF.

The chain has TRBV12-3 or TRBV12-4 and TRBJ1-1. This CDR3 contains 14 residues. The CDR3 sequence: CASSLSGDWTEAFF.

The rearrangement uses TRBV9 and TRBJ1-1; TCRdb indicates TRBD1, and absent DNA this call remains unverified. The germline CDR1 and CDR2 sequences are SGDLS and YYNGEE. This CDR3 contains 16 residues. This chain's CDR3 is CASSVPANRENTEAFF.

The CDR3 region is CASRAGAGELFF. The rearrangement links TRBV6-4 to TRBJ2-2; the D call of TRBD2 rests on TCRdb alone, since no DNA is present to check it. In germline, CDR1 is MRHNA, CDR2 SNTAGT. The CDR3 extends over 12 amino acids.

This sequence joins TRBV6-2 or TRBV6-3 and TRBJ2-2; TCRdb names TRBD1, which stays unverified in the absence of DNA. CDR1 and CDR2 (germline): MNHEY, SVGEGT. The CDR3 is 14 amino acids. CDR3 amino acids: CASSPDRFTGELFF.

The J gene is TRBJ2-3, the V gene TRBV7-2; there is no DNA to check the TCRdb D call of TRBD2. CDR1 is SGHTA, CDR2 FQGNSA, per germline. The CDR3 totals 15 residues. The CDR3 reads CASSFARERTDTQYF.

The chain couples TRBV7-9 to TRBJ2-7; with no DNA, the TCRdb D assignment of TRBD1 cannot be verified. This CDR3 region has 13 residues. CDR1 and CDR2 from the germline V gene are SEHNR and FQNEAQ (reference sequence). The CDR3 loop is CASSFTGSYEQYF.

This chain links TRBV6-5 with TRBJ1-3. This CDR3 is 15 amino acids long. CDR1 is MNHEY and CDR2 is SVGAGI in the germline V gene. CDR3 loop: CASSYSFAAGNTIYF.